What follows describes a single T cell receptor beta chain. Treatment defined: oral pan-JAK inhibitor, 5-10 mg twice daily. The data originate from a study of CD8+ T cells in alopecia areata. Across the whole study: Each of the treated patients was given oral tofacitinib, 5 to 10 mg twice daily, for moderate-to-severe alopecia areata. Treated patients' severity was scored by percentage of affected scalp area.

The CDR3 runs to 14 residues. Per the germline V gene, CDR1 is LNHNV and CDR2 is YYDKDF (reference sequence). Trimming pared 6 bases from V and 3 bases from J, leaving 11 bases between. The authors extracted RNA and reverse transcribed it into cDNA as the sequencing template. Libraries were prepared by immunoSEQ multiplex PCR; TCRdb keeps only in-frame clonotypes and omits some of them. The data hold 180,000 or so clones, with 50% to 75% observed a single time. This receptor was taken from a human donor with alopecia areata. This chain connects TRBV15 to TRBJ2-2, with D perhaps matching TRBD1 (5 bases). The sample was CD4+ T cells sorted from blood, taken between weeks 55 and 65, from a patient treated with tofacitinib. In DNA form, the CDR3 reads TGTGCCACCAGAAACAGGAGAGACACCGGGGAGCTGTTTTTT. It yields the protein CATRNRRDTGELFF.